The 25 T cell receptor beta chains below come from one sample, sequenced in a study of control samples from healthy donors and cancer patients. Sequencing used immunoSEQ multiplex PCR; TCRdb keeps in-frame clones, though not all of them. In the table there are 110,000 or so clones, approximately 90% of which are singletons. Specimen: blood. Source of these receptors: a human donor in good health. The donor label of this sample is uncertain.

This clone was counted a few times. CDR3 bases: TGTGCCAGCAGTGGGGGAGAGAACACTGAAGCTTTCTTT. Protein sequence: CASSGGENTEAFF. The chain recombines TRBV2 with TRBJ1-1; D not certain. The CDR3 is 13 amino acids. CDR1 and CDR2 (germline): SNHLY, FYNNEI. V shed 4 bases and J shed 1 base, with 7 bases lying between them.

The genes are TRBV27 and TRBJ1-2; D is uncertain. Trimming pared 6 bases from V and 4 bases from J, leaving 15 bases between. From germline, CDR1 is MNHEY and CDR2 SMNVEV (reference sequence). CDR3 length: 14 residues. Here the CDR3 reads CASRGGTAGYGYTF. The CDR3 DNA sequence: TGTGCCAGCAGAGGAGGTACCGCTGGCTATGGCTACACCTTC.

The chain recombines TRBV28 with TRBJ2-1; D gene unclear. The CDR3 consists of 11 residues. Trimming left V 4 bases short and J 2 bases short, with 0 bases between. Germline V gene sequence: CDR1 MDHEN, CDR2 SYDVKM. The DNA for the CDR3 is TGTGCCAGCAGTTCCTACAATGAGCAGTTCTTC. This sequence encodes CASSSYNEQFF.

V is TRBV11-3 and J is TRBJ1-1, with D hard to call. Germline V gene data show CDR1 as SGHNT and CDR2 as YENEEA. The CDR3 spans 13 residues. V was shortened by 8 bases and J by 1 base, with 11 bases between the two germline ends. The CDR3 loop is CASGRSGNTEAFF. Here the CDR3 DNA reads TGTGCCAGCGGAAGATCGGGGAACACTGAAGCTTTCTTT.

The chain joins TRBV3-1 (or the pseudogene TRBV3-2) to TRBJ2-3; possible D gene TRBD2, 6 bases. Germline-derived CDR1 and CDR2 are LGHDT and YNNKEL (reference sequence). V was cut by 1 base and J by 8 bases, with 7 bases left in between. This CDR3 has 12 residues. CDR3 amino acids: CASSQARGTQYF. The CDR3 DNA follows: TGTGCCAGCAGCCAAGCGCGGGGTACGCAGTATTTT.

The chain uses TRBV18 and TRBJ1-1; D is undetermined. CDR3 length: 13 amino acids. The V gene's germline CDR1 is KGHSH and CDR2 LQKENI. Trimming took 3 bases from V and 1 from J, leaving 6 bases between them. The CDR3 DNA reads TGTGCCAGCTCACCGGCCACGAACACTGAAGCTTTCTTT. It translates to CASSPATNTEAFF.

The rearrangement links TRBV12-5 to TRBJ2-2; weak D call: TRBD2 (5 bases). V was cut by 7 bases and J by 5 bases, with 8 bases left in between. This CDR3 spans 12 amino acids. Looked up from germline, CDR1 is LGHNT and CDR2 is FRNRAP. CDR3 DNA: TGTGCTAGTGCCCGGGGTACCGGGGAGCTGTTTTTT. It is translated as CASARGTGELFF.

The J gene is TRBJ2-7, the V gene TRBV5-4, with D perhaps TRBD1 (6 bases). Trimming took off 2 bases at V and 0 bases at J, with 6 bases between the two ends. The CDR3 is 13 amino acids. Germline loops: CDR1 SGHNT, CDR2 YYREEE (reference sequence). The DNA for the CDR3 is TGTGCCAGCAGCTTACAGGGCTCCTACGAGCAGTACTTC. Translated, it gives CASSLQGSYEQYF.

The chain has TRBV6-1 and TRBJ1-5; D gene ambiguous. This CDR3 comprises 14 residues. The V end was cut by 0 bases, the J end by 4 bases, with 7 bases between. Looked up from germline, CDR1 is MNHNS and CDR2 is SASEGT. The DNA of the CDR3 is TGTGCCAGCAGTGAAGCGGACGGAAATCAGCCCCAGCATTTT. Translating it yields CASSEADGNQPQHF.

The chain combines TRBV6-5 with TRBJ1-4; D gene uncertain. Between the trimmed V and J ends, which lost 7 bases and 0 bases, there was a span of 9 bases. The CDR3 consists of 14 residues. Germline V CDR1 and CDR2: MNHEY, SVGAGI. CDR3 residues: CASNVLSTNEKLFF. The CDR3 DNA sequence: TGTGCCAGCAACGTCTTGTCAACTAATGAAAAACTGTTTTTT.

V is TRBV3-1 (or the pseudogene TRBV3-2) and J is TRBJ2-4; D is perhaps TRBD1 or TRBD2 (5 bases each). CDR1 is LGHDT, CDR2 YNNKEL, per germline (reference sequence). The CDR3 runs to 16 residues. Trimming took 4 bases from V and 6 from J, leaving 19 bases between them. Written as DNA, the CDR3 is TGTGCCAGCAGCCTATACGGGACCCGTGGGGGAAACATTCAGTACTTC. The encoded protein is CASSLYGTRGGNIQYF.

As for this clone: Other nucleotide sequences in the sample specify the same CDR3. The V and J genes are TRBV3-1 (or the pseudogene TRBV3-2) and TRBJ2-3; 7 nucleotides match TRBD2. The CDR3 has 14 residues. Trimming took 1 base from V and 3 from J; bases not matched to a gene: 1. Germline V gene lookup returns CDR1 LGHDT and CDR2 YNNKEL (reference sequence). CDR3 region: CASSQAGGTDTQYF. CDR3 bases: TGTGCCAGCAGCCAAGCGGGGGGTACAGATACGCAGTATTTT.

The chain joins TRBV7-9 to TRBJ1-1; D gene ambiguous. Per the germline V gene, CDR1 is SEHNR and CDR2 is FQNEAQ (reference sequence). With 4 bases removed from V and 2 bases from J, the gap between germline ends came to 14 bases. The CDR3 has 15 amino acids. CDR3 residues: CASSSGFLANTEAFF. DNA for the CDR3: TGTGCCAGCAGCTCCGGATTCCTGGCTAACACTGAAGCTTTCTTT.

The chain uses TRBV30 and TRBJ2-1; no clear D gene. V was pared by 4 bases and J by 3 bases, with 10 bases between. The CDR3 spans 13 residues. Germline CDR1 is GTSNPN and CDR2 is SVGIG (reference sequence). The CDR3 protein is CAWTVRFYNEQFF. The CDR3, as DNA: TGTGCCTGGACGGTTAGGTTCTACAATGAGCAGTTCTTC.

Concerning this clone: Other nucleotide sequences in the sample specify the same CDR3. The chain couples TRBV28 to TRBJ2-7; 9 nucleotides line up with TRBD1. Germline V gene data show CDR1 as MDHEN and CDR2 as SYDVKM. This CDR3 comprises 14 residues. V trimming: 5 bases; J trimming: 2 bases; junction bases outside the gene matches: 4. CDR3 amino acids: CASSPGQGPYEQYF. The CDR3 DNA reads as TGTGCCAGCAGTCCCGGACAGGGGCCCTACGAGCAGTACTTC.

J is TRBJ2-3 and V is TRBV14, with D perhaps TRBD1 (5 bases). Germline-derived CDR1 and CDR2 are SGHDN and FVKESK. The CDR3 has 15 residues. The V and J ends lost 1 base and 3 bases respectively, with 11 bases between them. The CDR3 loop reads CASSQGARATDTQYF. Here the CDR3 DNA reads TGTGCCAGCAGCCAAGGGGCCAGGGCTACAGATACGCAGTATTTT.

The rearrangement joins TRBV30 to TRBJ1-6, with 9 bases aligning to TRBD1. The germline CDR1 and CDR2 sequences are GTSNPN and SVGIG (reference sequence). The CDR3 runs 17 residues. The junction had 11 bases not matched to a gene; V was cut back by 6 bases and J by 2 bases. The CDR3 is CACNQPGQGAYNSPLHF. The CDR3 bases are TGTGCCTGCAACCAACCGGGACAGGGAGCCTATAATTCACCCCTCCACTTT.

The chain links TRBV5-4 to TRBJ2-2; D is ambiguous. Germline values: CDR1 SGHNT, CDR2 YYREEE (reference sequence). The CDR3 has 15 residues. V was cut by 1 base and J by 6 bases, with 13 bases left in between. The CDR3 protein is CASSLSASPSGELFF. CDR3 sequence (DNA): TGTGCCAGCAGCTTGTCGGCTTCCCCGTCCGGGGAGCTGTTTTTT.

The chain links TRBV7-9 to TRBJ1-4, with D unclear. This CDR3 is 14 amino acids long. The V gene's germline CDR1 is SEHNR and CDR2 FQNEAQ (reference sequence). Trimming removed 1 base from V and 4 bases from J, with 7 bases in between. The CDR3 loop is CASSLGGINEKLFF. The CDR3 bases are TGTGCCAGCAGCTTAGGGGGAATTAATGAAAAACTGTTTTTT.

The rearrangement joins TRBV6-5 to TRBJ2-5, with TRBD2 as a possible D gene (6 bases). The CDR3 is made up of 15 amino acids. The germline CDR1 and CDR2 sequences are MNHEY and SVGAGI. Deletions cut 8 bases from V and 7 bases from J, with 23 bases between. DNA for the CDR3: TGTGCCAGCCAAATAGGGGCGGGGAGTGGCGGGACCCAGTACTTC. This sequence encodes CASQIGAGSGGTQYF.

The chain uses TRBV5-4 and TRBJ2-7, with D perhaps TRBD1 (5 bases). This CDR3 comprises 14 residues. Germline V gene lookup returns CDR1 SGHNT and CDR2 YYREEE (reference sequence). Trimming pared 0 bases from V and 3 bases from J, leaving 10 bases between. The CDR3 region is CASSLGQGIYEQYF. The CDR3 bases are TGTGCCAGCAGCTTGGGCCAGGGAATCTACGAGCAGTACTTC.

This chain links TRBV5-1 with TRBJ2-2; 9 nucleotides align to TRBD1. CDR3 length equals 16 residues. Germline V lookup: CDR1 SGHRS, CDR2 YFSETQ. The V segment lost 4 bases and the J segment 3 bases; nucleotides outside the gene matches: 7. For the CDR3, the DNA is TGCGCCAGCAGCCCGGCCGGGACAGGGTACACCGGGGAGCTGTTTTTT. It encodes CASSPAGTGYTGELFF.

The gene calls are TRBV6-2 or TRBV6-3 and TRBJ2-5, with a tentative D call TRBD2 (6 bases). Germline assignment: CDR1 MNHEY and CDR2 SVGEGT. Trimming removed 2 bases at V and 1 base at J, with 17 bases between. This CDR3 region has 17 residues. The CDR3 nucleotides are TGTGCCAGCAGTTACCCCAAGGAAGTGGGGGGCCAAGAGACCCAGTACTTC. This codes for CASSYPKEVGGQETQYF.

The chain couples TRBV19 to TRBJ2-2, with D tentatively TRBD1 (8 bases). V was cut by 7 bases and J by 1 base, with 16 bases left in between. The CDR3 has 16 residues. CDR1 is LNHDA, CDR2 SQIVND, per germline (reference sequence). The CDR3 region is CASILGGTGNTGELFF. The CDR3 nucleotides read TGTGCCAGTATCCTCGGGGGGACAGGGAACACCGGGGAGCTGTTTTTT.

The chain has TRBV2 and TRBJ2-2; perhaps TRBD1 as D (6 bases). The V gene's germline CDR1 is SNHLY and CDR2 FYNNEI. This CDR3 is built from 14 residues. V dropped 7 bases and J dropped 5 bases, with 14 bases sitting between them. The DNA of the CDR3 is TGTGCCAGCATAACAGGGCAGGGAACCGGGGAGCTGTTTTTT. Protein product: CASITGQGTGELFF.